Sequencing of this TCR beta chain was carried out in a study of vaccination effects on CD4 cells after COVID-19. V dropped 6 bases and J dropped 3; count of bases not matched to a gene: 9. The CDR3 totals 15 residues. Germline V lookup: CDR1 LNHDA, CDR2 SQIVND (reference sequence). For this clone: Its antigen is currently unknown.

The protocol was immunoSEQ multiplex PCR, while the TCRdb copy is restricted to in-frame clones and leaves out a portion. The profile shows tens of thousands of clones, 70% to 75% of them singletons. The culture ran for approximately 10 days, and then CD4+ T cells were isolated. Participants completed two doses of the BNT162b2 or mRNA-1273 vaccine. The chain has TRBV19 and TRBJ2-5; 8 bases fit TRBD1. The receptor's source is a human donor who received a COVID-19 vaccine. The sample consisted of CD4+ T cells from PBMCs cultured without peptide, taken after COVID-19 vaccination. In DNA form, the CDR3 reads TGTGCCAGTAGCGACACAGGGGGTTTTAAAGAGACCCAGTACTTC. Its translation is CASSDTGGFKETQYF.